The 27 T cell receptor beta chains below come from one sample, sequenced in a study of brain T cells in children with intractable seizures. Sequencing used immunoSEQ multiplex PCR; TCRdb keeps in-frame clones, though not all of them. The sample holds a few hundred thousand clones, nearly 95% seen once. Regarding time point: blood from clinic visit 5 months post-surgery; TSC patient then seizure free. The sequences come from peripheral blood, collected approximately 5 months after surgery. These receptors were obtained from a boy in the first two years of life with tuberous sclerosis and intractable seizures.

V is TRBV3-1 (or the pseudogene TRBV3-2) and J is TRBJ2-7, with 8 bases matching TRBD1. Trimming took 0 bases from V and 1 from J; bases not matched to a gene: 5. Germline V gene sequence: CDR1 LGHDT, CDR2 YNNKEL (reference sequence). The CDR3 has 16 residues. The CDR3, as DNA: TGTGCCAGCAGCCAAGAGGACAGGGAGAGTTCCTACGAGCAGTACTTC. Protein: CASSQEDRESSYEQYF.

V is TRBV18 and J is TRBJ1-2, with 9 bases matching TRBD1. Looked up from germline, CDR1 is KGHSH and CDR2 is LQKENI. The CDR3 covers 17 residues. The J segment lost 0 bases and the V segment lost 5 bases, leaving 10 bases of the junction unmatched. In nucleotides, the CDR3 is TGTGCCAGCTCAGCTTACACAGGGGGCGATACTAACTATGGCTACACCTTC. Translated: CASSAYTGGDTNYGYTF.

This clone was observed a few times. This chain joins TRBV24-1 and TRBJ1-2; D gene unclear. Trimming stripped 4 bases from V and 5 bases from J, with 13 bases between. The CDR3 extends over 14 amino acids. Germline CDR1 reads KGHDR; CDR2 reads SFDVKD. Here the CDR3 reads CATSDSDKEYGYTF. The CDR3 DNA follows: TGTGCCACCAGTGACTCCGACAAAGAATATGGCTACACCTTC.

This clone was counted only a few times. The CDR3 reads CASSVAGQPHQPQHF. The CDR3 bases are TGTGCCAGCAGCGTAGCTGGGCAGCCACATCAGCCCCAGCATTTT. V and J are TRBV9 and TRBJ1-5; D gene ambiguous. CDR1 is SGDLS, CDR2 YYNGEE, per germline. Trimming removed 0 bases at V and 5 bases at J, with 12 bases between. This CDR3 spans 15 amino acids.

This clone was seen once. This rearrangement joins TRBV29-1 to TRBJ1-1; D gene unclear. The CDR3 consists of 13 residues. Germline V gives CDR1 SQVTM, CDR2 ANQGSEA. The CDR3 DNA is TGCGGTTGGGTAATGAACTCGGACACTGAAGCTTTCTTT. Protein product: CGWVMNSDTEAFF.

The chain recombines TRBV20-1 with TRBJ2-2; D is perhaps TRBD1 (7 bases). V was clipped by 3 bases and J by 1 base, with 18 bases between them. The germline gives CDR1 DFQATT, CDR2 SNEGSKA (reference sequence). The CDR3 is 17 amino acids. The CDR3 protein is CSASEERQGGNTGELFF. The CDR3 region has the DNA TGCAGTGCTAGTGAAGAGCGACAGGGAGGGAACACCGGGGAGCTGTTTTTT.

This chain connects TRBV5-1 to TRBJ2-1; TRBD2 matches 8 bases. The CDR3 has 16 residues. The germline V gene encodes CDR1 SGHRS and CDR2 YFSETQ. After removal of 3 bases from V and 2 bases from J, the junction contained 7 bases not matched to a gene. CDR3 residues: CASSYSGAVPYNEQFF. The CDR3 DNA reads as TGCGCCAGCAGCTATAGCGGGGCCGTGCCCTACAATGAGCAGTTCTTC. The complete variable domain, with remaining parts taken from reference TRBV5-1 and TRBJ2-1, reads KAGVTQTPRYLIKTRGQQVTLSCSPISGHRSVSWYQQTPGQGLQFLFEYFSETQRNKGNFPGRFSGRQFSNSRSEMNVSTLELGDSALYLCASSYSGAVPYNEQFFGPGTRLTVL.

CDR3 loop: CASSLRIRNSPLHF. The CDR3 DNA is TGTGCCAGCAGCTTACGGATAAGGAATTCACCCCTCCACTTT. The chain links TRBV13 to TRBJ1-6; D not resolved. CDR1 is PRHDT and CDR2 is FYEKMQ in the germline V gene (reference sequence). The V end lost 2 bases, the J end lost 7 bases, and 9 bases lay between the germline ends. The CDR3 runs to 14 residues.

V gene TRBV24-1 combines with J gene TRBJ1-4; possibly TRBD1 for D (6 bases). Trimming removed 8 bases at V and 9 bases at J, with 9 bases between. Germline assignment: CDR1 KGHDR and CDR2 SFDVKD. The CDR3 has 11 residues. The CDR3 bases are TGTGCCACCACGGGGGCCCAAAAACTGTTTTTT. It specifies CATTGAQKLFF.

The chain employs TRBV6-5 and TRBJ2-5; 9 bases match TRBD2. The germline V gene has CDR1 MNHEY and CDR2 SVGAGI. CDR3 length: 16 residues. Losses at the gene ends were 4 bases for V and 3 bases for J; bases not matched to a gene: 9. The DNA of the CDR3 is TGTGCCAGCAGTTCAATGGGGGTAGCGGGGGAAGAGACCCAGTACTTC. Translation: CASSSMGVAGEETQYF.

The V call is TRBV19, the J call TRBJ2-7; tentative D call: TRBD1 (5 bases). The CDR3 is 14 residues long. V was clipped by 0 bases and J by 0 bases, with 6 bases between them. CDR1 and CDR2 from the germline V gene are LNHDA and SQIVND (reference sequence). CDR3 sequence (DNA): TGTGCCAGTAGTATAGAAGACAGCTCCTACGAGCAGTACTTC. This translates into CASSIEDSSYEQYF. The full variable domain, rest sourced from reference TRBV19 and TRBJ2-7, is DGGITQSPKYLFRKEGQNVTLSCEQNLNHDAMYWYRQDPGQGLRLIYYSQIVNDFQKGDIAEGYSVSREKKESFPLTVTSAQKNPTAFYLCASSIEDSSYEQYFGPGTRLTVT.

The rearrangement joins TRBV19 to TRBJ2-2, with 9 bases identical to TRBD1. This CDR3 spans 15 amino acids. Trimming cost V 3 bases and J 6 bases; bases outside gene matches: 5. Germline values: CDR1 LNHDA, CDR2 SQIVND (reference sequence). The CDR3 sequence: CASSMGTGRAGELFF. The CDR3 region has the DNA TGTGCCAGTAGTATGGGGACAGGGAGGGCCGGGGAGCTGTTTTTT. The complete variable domain, with remaining parts taken from reference TRBV19 and TRBJ2-2, reads DGGITQSPKYLFRKEGQNVTLSCEQNLNHDAMYWYRQDPGQGLRLIYYSQIVNDFQKGDIAEGYSVSREKKESFPLTVTSAQKNPTAFYLCASSMGTGRAGELFFGEGSRLTVL.

The CDR3 nucleotides read TGTGCCTGGAGTCGATCCGGGGCCGGAAAGGGAGCCAAAAACATTCAGTACTTC. Translating gives CAWSRSGAGKGAKNIQYF. V is TRBV30 and J is TRBJ2-4; D assignment may be TRBD1 or TRBD2 (5 bases each). Germline loops: CDR1 GTSNPN, CDR2 SVGIG (reference sequence). This CDR3 spans 18 amino acids. V lost 2 bases, J lost 0 bases, and 20 bases lay in between.

The chain carries TRBV6-2 or TRBV6-3 and TRBJ2-2, with no clear D. The CDR3 contains 16 residues. V lost 6 bases to trimming and J lost 2 bases, with 16 bases between them. Per germline, CDR1 MNHEY and CDR2 SVGEGT. The CDR3 DNA reads as TGTGCCAGCAGCAACTGGGAACAGATCAACACCGGGGAGCTGTTTTTT. It specifies CASSNWEQINTGELFF.

This clone was detected a few times. The chain carries TRBV7-9 and TRBJ2-7, with D perhaps matching TRBD2 (5 bases). The CDR3 loop spans 13 amino acids. Trimming took 0 bases from V and 6 from J, leaving 9 bases between them. The germline V gene encodes CDR1 SEHNR and CDR2 FQNEAQ (reference sequence). CDR3 sequence (DNA): TGTGCCAGCAGCTTAGCGCGGGCGAGCGAGCAGTACTTC. Residues: CASSLARASEQYF.

The genes are TRBV3-1 (or the pseudogene TRBV3-2) and TRBJ2-7; D ambiguous. Trimming removed 1 base at V and 4 bases at J, with 8 bases between. Germline V gene sequence: CDR1 LGHDT, CDR2 YNNKEL (reference sequence). There are 13 residues in the CDR3. The chain's CDR3 is CASSQGTWYEQYF. The CDR3 DNA sequence: TGTGCCAGCAGCCAAGGTACGTGGTACGAGCAGTACTTC.

The genes are TRBV29-1 and TRBJ2-4, with a tentative D call TRBD2 (5 bases). Germline-derived CDR1 and CDR2 are SQVTM and ANQGSEA. The CDR3 is 14 amino acids. Trimming stripped 7 bases from V and 0 bases from J, with 13 bases between. This chain's CDR3 is CSAQSGLAKNIQYF. DNA for the CDR3: TGCAGCGCTCAAAGCGGATTAGCCAAAAACATTCAGTACTTC.

V is TRBV7-2 and J is TRBJ1-2, with a weak D call TRBD1 (5 bases). Germline CDR1 and CDR2: SGHTA and FQGNSA. Trimming shortened V by 1 base and J by 8 bases, and 17 bases separated the two germline ends. The CDR3 has 15 residues. The CDR3 region is CASSLVHGPEGGYTF. Written as DNA, the CDR3 is TGTGCCAGCAGCTTAGTACACGGACCCGAGGGGGGCTACACCTTC.

The chain is built from TRBV9 and TRBJ1-6; no clear D gene. The CDR3 consists of 15 residues. V dropped 0 bases and J dropped 7 bases, with 11 bases sitting between them. CDR1 and CDR2 (germline): SGDLS, YYNGEE. The CDR3 coding sequence is TGTGCCAGCAGCGTAGGGGGAACTGCGAATTCACCCCTCCACTTT. Translation gives CASSVGGTANSPLHF.

The chain couples TRBV9 to TRBJ2-2, with 13 bases lining up with TRBD2. Per the germline V gene, CDR1 is SGDLS and CDR2 is YYNGEE. Trimming cost V 1 base and J 1 base; bases outside gene matches: 7. The CDR3 extends over 19 amino acids. CDR3 protein: CASSVRTSGSRGNTGELFF. As DNA, the CDR3 is TGTGCCAGCAGCGTACGGACTAGCGGGAGTAGAGGGAACACCGGGGAGCTGTTTTTT.

The chain uses TRBV7-3 and TRBJ1-2; D is ambiguous. Looked up from germline, CDR1 is SGHTA and CDR2 is FQGTGA. The length of the CDR3 is 15 residues. V was shortened by 2 bases and J by 6 bases, with 16 bases between the two germline ends. CDR3 nucleotides: TGTGCCAGCAGCTTAGGTCCGGACGGATATAATGGCTACACCTTC. It translates to CASSLGPDGYNGYTF.

The V and J genes are TRBV5-4 and TRBJ1-1; no firm D call. V shed 3 bases and J shed 1 base, with 10 bases lying between them. This CDR3 is 14 amino acids long. Germline lookup yields CDR1 SGHNT and CDR2 YYREEE (reference sequence). DNA of the CDR3: TGTGCCAGCAGCTCCGGAGGGCCGAACACTGAAGCTTTCTTT. The encoded protein is CASSSGGPNTEAFF.

Concerning this clone itself: An end of the junction differs from the germline gene, which may be a read error. The chain is built from TRBV7-8 and TRBJ1-2, with 11 bases aligning to TRBD1. This CDR3 region has 13 residues. Germline V gene data show CDR1 as SGHVS and CDR2 as FQNEAQ. CDR3 protein: CASSLRGQGAQAF. The CDR3 bases are TGTGCCAGCAGTCTTAGAGGACAGGGGGCGCAGGCCTTC.

V and J are TRBV30 and TRBJ1-1, with a weak D call TRBD1 (5 bases). Between the trimmed V and J ends, which lost 0 bases and 6 bases, there was a span of 14 bases. The CDR3 contains 14 residues. Per the germline V gene, CDR1 is GTSNPN and CDR2 is SVGIG (reference sequence). The CDR3 loop reads CAWSVRRGAAEAFF. The DNA for the CDR3 is TGTGCCTGGAGTGTACGGAGGGGAGCAGCTGAAGCTTTCTTT.

The rearrangement joins TRBV2 to TRBJ2-3; 8 bases agree with TRBD2. The CDR3 totals 16 residues. CDR1 SNHLY and CDR2 FYNNEI come from the germline V gene. Trimming took 3 bases from V and 1 from J; bases not matched to a gene: 6. The CDR3 region is CASSDLLADGTDTQYF. CDR3 in DNA: TGTGCCAGCAGTGATCTACTAGCGGACGGCACAGATACGCAGTATTTT.

CDR3 DNA sequence: TGTGCCAGCAGCTCATTTGGCGGGGGGGCCGAGACCCAGTACTTC. Its translation is CASSSFGGGAETQYF. The chain carries TRBV9 and TRBJ2-5; 9 positions match TRBD2. Trimming took 4 bases from V and 5 from J; bases not matched to a gene: 9. The CDR3 covers 15 residues. Germline V gene data show CDR1 as SGDLS and CDR2 as YYNGEE.

This clone has only one observation. This sequence joins TRBV28 and TRBJ1-6; possible D gene TRBD1, 6 bases. From germline, CDR1 is MDHEN and CDR2 SYDVKM. The CDR3 is 14 residues long. V was clipped by 6 bases and J by 5 bases, with 11 bases between them. CDR3 in DNA: TGTGCCAGCAGCCCCTGGACAGATAATTCACCCCTCCACTTT. It yields the protein CASSPWTDNSPLHF. The full variable domain, its missing parts supplied by reference TRBV28 and TRBJ1-6, is DVKVTQSSRYLVKRTGEKVFLECVQDMDHENMFWYRQDPGLGLRLIYFSYDVKMKEKGDIPEGYSVSREKKERFSLILESASTNQTSMYLCASSPWTDNSPLHFGNGTRLTVT.